Reported below is one T cell receptor (beta chain). The antigen it recognizes is unknown. Qualities for individual bases were not recorded, and no much larger clone is one base off. The sample is drawn from a study of blood T cell repertoires in COVID-19 (dated by TCRdb to 2018 to 2021). With respect to the entire study: The collaborator samples originated in the United States, Italy and Spain and spanned the acute and convalescent phases of COVID-19. Where HLA class I and class II types were available, the types were taken from metadata supplied by the sample provider, not from assay-based typing. Deeply sampled blood TCRbeta repertoires from subjects exposed to, actively infected with, or recovered from COVID-19 were included in the dataset. The sample metadata nearly always contained a de-identified subject ID, COVID-19 status, age in years and sex. The repertoires were released in a freely available public database intended as a resource for research on the immune response to SARS-CoV-2. The material from the prospective study consisted of cDNA or gDNA derived from T cells, B-cell-depleted T cells, or PBMCs. The samples were drawn from the first 160 participants of the ongoing ImmuneRACE study and from more than 1,000 subjects provided by 6 global collaborators. Study-wide findings and limitations: The quantity of clinical and demographic metadata differed by source and by participant and was supplied without curation.

Compared with germline, V lacks 4 bases and J lacks 1 base; bases without a gene match: 6. In the germline V gene, CDR1 corresponds to MGHRA and CDR2 to YSYEKL. Reading from cysteine to phenylalanine, the CDR3 counts 15 amino acids. The DNA shown is the 45-base CDR3, in frame from base 1. The immunoSEQ Assay, a bias-controlled multiplex PCR, was used to amplify TCRbeta CDR3 regions from genomic DNA. The original methods were these. The number of nucleated cells in each sample was estimated from the amplification of reference gene primers within the assay. To quantify the absolute abundance of each unique TCRbeta CDR3 rearrangement, sequence reads were collapsed and filtered. For each sample, productive Simpson clonality was calculated as the square root of Simpson's diversity index across productive rearrangements. The table was pulled from immuneACCESS by TCRdb, which kept in-frame rearrangements only. Such tables lose some clones; where checked, under half of the loss comes from unresolved V genes, and the rest has no known cause. The DNA was the basis for D and trimming; V, J and clone size are from that table. Counted in this sample were roughly 170,000 clones; 80% to 90% of them appeared once. In total, the top ten clones hold roughly 0.85% of the sample.

Samples from volunteer blood donors who had recovered from COVID-19 were contributed by a second Seattle source. The collaborating institutions used their own protocols to collect whole blood in K2EDTA tubes. For TCRbeta analysis, collaborators shipped samples as frozen whole blood, isolated PBMCs, or DNA extracted from either of those sample types. The sequenced sample was peripheral blood. This clonotype was sampled from a woman younger than 35 who had recovered from COVID-19. The V and J genes are TRBV4-1 and TRBJ2-5, with 7 middle bases fitting TRBD1. Here is the DNA: TGCGCCAGCAGCCCGGCGACAGGGTTCCAAGAGACCCAGTACTTC. The resulting protein is CASSPATGFQETQYF.